This T cell receptor beta chain was recorded in a study of blood T cells in healthy people across ages. Overall study: Template switching recovered approximately one barcoded beta molecule for every two T cells.

This clonotype was found many times. Its specificity is unknown. Germline CDR1 is SGHTA and CDR2 is FQGNSA. The CDR3 consists of 14 residues. V lost 9 bases and J lost 1, with 15 bases in between. Study outcomes and limitations: Whereas aged donors had fewer naive CD4+ cells, long-lived donors had more of them and higher diversity. A conclusive naive versus antigen-experienced comparison was prevented by the unsorted PBMCs.

It was with a sample-barcoded 5' primer and a J-beta primer mix that a second PCR of roughly 7 to 11 cycles was run. Unique molecular identifiers of 12 random nucleotides labeled each cDNA. TCRdb re-called the 5' RACE reads through MiXCR, storing one row per CDR3 protein. Altogether fewer than 2,000,000 distinct CDR3 sequences are present, 30% to 40% being singletons, with the ten largest covering more than 20%. V gene TRBV7-2 combines with J gene TRBJ2-5, with D maybe TRBD2 (5 bases). The specimen was blood. This clonotype was sampled from a human donor in good health. The CDR3, as DNA: TGTGCCAGTGCGTGGGAGAGGTTCCAAGAGACCCAGTACTTC. Protein sequence: CASAWERFQETQYF. The full variable domain, with the rest looked up from reference TRBV7-2 and TRBJ2-5, is GAGVSQSPSNKVTEKGKDVELRCDPISGHTALYWYRQSLGQGLEFLIYFQGNSAPDKSGLPSDRFSAERTGGSVSTLTIQRTQQEDSAVYLCASAWERFQETQYFGPGTRLLVL.